The present T cell receptor beta chain was sequenced within a study of CD8+CD57+ T cells in acquired aplastic anemia. There are many counts of this clonotype. Germline V gives CDR1 MNHEY, CDR2 SVGAGI. The V end was cut by 0 bases, the J end by 4 bases, with 9 bases between. CDR3 length: 14 amino acids. Patients included in sequencing had previously demonstrated CD8+CD57+ cell expansion by flow cytometry. None of the patients had been given any therapy when their blood was sampled. TCR beta VDJ combinations and CDR3 sequences were profiled from genomic DNA. MiXCR, applied by TCRdb to the reads, yields one record per CDR3 protein. The sample includes 150,000 to 180,000 distinct CDR3 sequences, approximately 52% of them seen just once.

This clonotype originated in a human donor with aplastic anemia. The rearrangement uses TRBV6-5 and TRBJ1-1; D gene uncertain. The specimen was sorted CD4+, CD8+, or CD8+CD57+ T cells (not recorded which) from PBMCs. DNA of the CDR3: TGTGCCAGCAGTTACTCCACCGTGGGCACTGAAGCTTTCTTT. This translates into CASSYSTVGTEAFF.